This is a list of T cell receptor beta chains from one sample in a study of CD8 T cells in Susac syndrome. TCRdb used MiXCR to reprocess the immunoSEQ multiplex PCR reads, holding one entry per CDR3 protein. This table has roughly 190,000 distinct CDR3 sequences, over 90% appearing once. Source material: CD8+ T cells from PBMCs. These receptors all come from a human donor with Susac syndrome. Both conserved end residues are part of each CDR3. The D gene is left open where the match is weak. A clone size is listed for some rows: how often the clone was seen (once, few, many), or a class if it is expanded.

abundance	v_gene	j_gene	d_gene	CDR3aa	CDR3nt
once	TRBV3-1	TRBJ1-2	TRBD1	CASSQDRAVTF	TGTGCCAGCAGCCAGGACAGGGCGGTCACCTTC
-	TRBV30	TRBJ1-2	TRBD1	CAWATGVANYGYTF	TGTGCCTGGGCTACAGGGGTAGCTAACTATGGCTACACCTTC
few	TRBV29-1	TRBJ2-7	-	CSVGASNYEQYF	TGCAGCGTCGGGGCCTCGAACTACGAGCAGTACTTC
-	TRBV9	TRBJ1-4	TRBD1	CASSAGQATNEKLFF	TGTGCCAGCAGCGCCGGACAGGCAACTAATGAAAAACTGTTTTTT
-	TRBV9	TRBJ1-3	-	CASSADVSGNTIYF	TGTGCCAGCAGCGCAGACGTCTCTGGAAACACCATATATTTT
-	TRBV13	TRBJ2-7	-	CASTLRQASSYEQYF	TGTGCCAGCACCCTTAGACAGGCCAGCTCCTACGAGCAGTACTTC
-	TRBV5-6	TRBJ1-1	-	CASSLVLNTEAFF	TGTGCCAGCAGCTTGGTGTTGAACACTGAAGCTTTCTTT
once	TRBV6-1	TRBJ1-1	TRBD1	CASSLGQKNTEAFF	TGTGCCAGCAGTTTGGGACAGAAGAACACTGAAGCTTTCTTT
-	TRBV27	TRBJ1-2	TRBD1	CASSLGGTGAGYTF	TGTGCCAGCAGTTTAGGGGGGACAGGGGCTGGCTACACCTTC
-	TRBV9	TRBJ2-1	-	CASSGFTERSYNEQFF	TGTGCCAGCAGCGGATTTACAGAAAGGTCCTACAATGAGCAGTTCTTC
-	TRBV9	TRBJ2-7	-	CASSVAGSDYEQYF	TGTGCCAGCAGCGTAGCCGGGAGTGATTACGAGCAGTACTTC
-	TRBV30	TRBJ2-2	-	CACRTDLTGELFF	TGTGCCTGTAGGACTGATCTCACCGGGGAGCTGTTTTTT
-	TRBV27	TRBJ2-7	TRBD2	CASSPRLAGGHEQYF	TGTGCCAGCAGTCCTAGACTAGCGGGAGGACACGAGCAGTACTTC
-	TRBV27	TRBJ2-7	TRBD1	CASSLSDRGREQYF	TGTGCCAGCAGTTTATCGGACAGGGGACGCGAGCAGTACTTC
-	TRBV7-8	TRBJ1-2	TRBD1	CASSFLILTGDYGYTF	TGTGCCAGCAGCTTTCTTATCCTTACAGGGGACTATGGCTACACCTTC
-	TRBV7-9	TRBJ2-1	-	CASSHKRLGDLRYNEQFF	TGTGCCAGCAGCCATAAAAGACTAGGGGATTTGCGTTACAATGAGCAGTTCTTC
-	TRBV9	TRBJ2-1	-	CASSVSHNEQFF	TGTGCCAGCAGCGTATCACACAATGAGCAGTTCTTC
-	TRBV3-1	TRBJ2-5	-	CASSFTGSAGTQYF	TGTGCCAGCAGCTTCACAGGGTCGGCGGGGACCCAGTACTTC
once	TRBV23-1	TRBJ2-3	-	CASSPGEGRIRGTQYF	TGCGCCAGCAGTCCGGGGGAAGGACGGATTCGGGGTACGCAGTATTTT
-	TRBV30	TRBJ1-3	-	CAWSPGVGNTIYF	TGTGCCTGGAGCCCAGGGGTGGGAAACACCATATATTTT
-	TRBV29-1	TRBJ1-1	-	CSVGQNTEAFF	TGCAGCGTTGGACAGAACACTGAAGCTTTCTTT
-	TRBV12-3/TRBV12-4	TRBJ1-5	-	CASSFPGSQPQHF	TGTGCCAGCAGTTTCCCGGGGAGTCAGCCCCAGCATTTT
-	TRBV6-4	TRBJ2-7	-	CASSGAHEQYF	TGTGCCAGCAGTGGGGCCCACGAGCAGTACTTC
-	TRBV19	TRBJ2-1	-	CASSIASSYNEQFF	TGTGCCAGTAGTATTGCGAGCTCCTACAATGAGCAGTTCTTC
-	TRBV29-1	TRBJ2-4	TRBD2	CSVIIAGAPKNIQYF	TGCAGCGTTATCATAGCGGGAGCCCCCAAAAACATTCAGTACTTC
-	TRBV14	TRBJ2-7	-	CASSQFPSETYEQYF	TGTGCCAGCAGCCAATTCCCCAGCGAGACCTACGAGCAGTACTTC
-	TRBV12-3/TRBV12-4	TRBJ1-2	-	CASSPGTRPGYTF	TGTGCCAGCAGTCCCGGGACAAGGCCTGGCTACACCTTC
-	TRBV6-1	TRBJ2-5	TRBD2	CAVGRVGETQYF	TGTGCCGTCGGGAGGGTCGGGGAGACCCAGTACTTC